Below, 29 T cell receptor beta chains from the same sample are listed, as sequenced in a study of monozygotic twins with inflammatory bowel disease. TCRdb reprocessed the 5' RACE reads and reports one entry per CDR3 protein, with no DNA. The table for this sample gives about 450,000 distinct CDR3 sequences. The sample taken for sequencing was blood. The receptors shown here come from a human donor with ulcerative colitis or Crohn's disease, or a healthy co-twin of an affected twin (not recorded which).

This chain connects TRBV10-3 to TRBJ2-3; TCRdb gives TRBD1 as the D gene, but with no DNA this cannot be confirmed. CDR1 and CDR2 from the germline V gene are ENHRY and SYGVKD. This CDR3 is built from 15 residues. The CDR3 sequence: CAISPGQGSRNTQYF.

The rearrangement links TRBV28 to TRBJ1-2. The germline gives CDR1 MDHEN, CDR2 SYDVKM. CDR3 length: 15 residues. CDR3 in amino acids: CASSLSLGQRYGYTF.

The genes are TRBV7-2 and TRBJ2-1; the TRBD1 assignment by TCRdb is unverifiable without DNA. From germline, CDR1 is SGHTA and CDR2 FQGNSA. The CDR3 contains 16 residues. CDR3 residues: CASSLVGGQTYNEQFF.

The rearrangement joins TRBV6-2 or TRBV6-3 to TRBJ2-5. The germline V gene encodes CDR1 MNHEY and CDR2 SVGEGT. There are 14 residues in the CDR3. CDR3 sequence: CASSSEVYQETQYF.

J is TRBJ2-1 and V is TRBV20-1; TCRdb selects TRBD2, and the lack of DNA leaves this call unchecked. The CDR3 length is 17 residues. The germline CDR1 and CDR2 sequences are DFQATT and SNEGSKA (reference sequence). CDR3 in amino acids: CSAREEEGGSSYNEQFF.

The V call is TRBV7-2, the J call TRBJ2-1; as DNA is missing, the TRBD2 call by TCRdb cannot be tested. From germline, CDR1 is SGHTA and CDR2 FQGNSA. The CDR3 length is 15 residues. This chain's CDR3 is CASSPGTSSINEQFF.

The rearrangement uses TRBV28 and TRBJ2-3; no DNA is available, so the TRBD2 call from TCRdb remains unchecked. The CDR3 sequence is 16 residues long. The germline V gene has CDR1 MDHEN and CDR2 SYDVKM. CDR3 protein: CASSPWSGRASDTQYF.

The gene calls are TRBV6-5 and TRBJ1-1; the TCRdb D gene call, TRBD1, has no DNA to confirm it. CDR1 and CDR2 (germline): MNHEY, SVGAGI. The CDR3 has 15 residues. Here the CDR3 reads CASSYEGARNTEAFF.

The chain employs TRBV7-9 and TRBJ2-1. The CDR3 covers 13 residues. Germline V lookup: CDR1 SEHNR, CDR2 FQNEAQ (reference sequence). CDR3 loop: CASSLMISDEQFF. Combining the CDR3 with reference TRBV7-9 and TRBJ2-1 gives the whole variable domain DTGVSQNPRHKITKRGQNVTFRCDPISEHNRLYWYRQTLGQGPEFLTYFQNEAQLEKSRLLSDRFSAERPKGSFSTLEIQRTEQGDSAMYLCASSLMISDEQFFGPGTRLTVL.

The V call is TRBV11-2, the J call TRBJ1-3; the D call of TRBD1 rests on TCRdb alone, since no DNA is present to check it. The CDR3 spans 15 residues. Germline CDR1 and CDR2: SGHAT and FQNNGV. The CDR3 reads CASSPLRFSGNTIYF.

The CDR3 spells CASSLVPPALTGSYGYTF. The chain employs TRBV5-1 and TRBJ1-2; TCRdb's D gene call, TRBD1, goes unchecked for lack of DNA. There are 18 residues in the CDR3. CDR1 is SGHRS, CDR2 YFSETQ, per germline.

The J gene is TRBJ2-3, the V gene TRBV5-1. The CDR3 consists of 15 residues. Germline CDR1 reads SGHRS; CDR2 reads YFSETQ. CDR3 sequence: CASSLRQRFLDTQYF.

The chain has TRBV7-2 and TRBJ1-1. Per germline, CDR1 SGHTA and CDR2 FQGNSA. The CDR3 loop spans 15 amino acids. The CDR3 region is CASSRGWVVSTEAFF.

The chain carries TRBV6-2 or TRBV6-3 and TRBJ1-1. The V gene's germline CDR1 is MNHEY and CDR2 SVGEGT. This CDR3 region has 13 residues. The CDR3 protein is CATKEVGSTEAFF.

The chain combines TRBV30 with TRBJ1-1. CDR3 length: 13 amino acids. Germline V gene data show CDR1 as GTSNPN and CDR2 as SVGIG (reference sequence). The CDR3 loop reads CAWSVLSTGEAFF.

The CDR3 spells CSARDPNRGPYEQYF. The chain couples TRBV20-1 to TRBJ2-7; absent DNA, TCRdb's TRBD1 call cannot be checked. This CDR3 is 15 amino acids long. Per the germline V gene, CDR1 is DFQATT and CDR2 is SNEGSKA (reference sequence).

The genes are TRBV7-2 and TRBJ2-1; TCRdb gives TRBD1 as the D gene, but with no DNA this cannot be confirmed. CDR1 SGHTA and CDR2 FQGNSA come from the germline V gene. The CDR3 contains 14 residues. The CDR3 is CASSLGRGGDEQFF.

V and J are TRBV7-7 and TRBJ2-2; the TCRdb call, TRBD2, lacks DNA for checking. The germline V gene has CDR1 SSHAT and CDR2 FNYEAQ (reference sequence). The CDR3 has 17 amino acids. This chain's CDR3 is CASSFGLAGVYTGELFF.

The genes are TRBV6-5 and TRBJ1-2; the D call from TCRdb, TRBD1, cannot be confirmed without DNA. The CDR3 loop spans 14 amino acids. CDR1 MNHEY and CDR2 SVGAGI come from the germline V gene. The CDR3: CASSYSPLNYGYTF.

CDR3 amino acids: CASSLPSWGPSGEAYEQYF. This rearrangement joins TRBV7-2 to TRBJ2-7; TCRdb picks TRBD2, but there is no DNA to check that call. The CDR3 runs to 19 residues. Germline V gene data show CDR1 as SGHTA and CDR2 as FQGNSA.

This chain connects TRBV19 to TRBJ2-1; TCRdb reports TRBD1, a call that lacks DNA to check it against. The CDR3 has 16 residues. CDR1 is LNHDA and CDR2 is SQIVND in the germline V gene (reference sequence). CDR3 protein: CASSTKTGTGYNEQFF.

The chain has TRBV5-1 and TRBJ2-3; TCRdb indicates TRBD2, and absent DNA this call remains unverified. This CDR3 has 18 amino acids. The germline gives CDR1 SGHRS, CDR2 YFSETQ. CDR3 region: CASSSFGPSGSSTDTQYF.

The V and J genes are TRBV28 and TRBJ2-1. The germline V gene encodes CDR1 MDHEN and CDR2 SYDVKM. The CDR3 length is 14 residues. CDR3 in amino acids: CASTQGRTYNEQFF. Complete variable domain (other parts from reference TRBV28 and TRBJ2-1): DVKVTQSSRYLVKRTGEKVFLECVQDMDHENMFWYRQDPGLGLRLIYFSYDVKMKEKGDIPEGYSVSREKKERFSLILESASTNQTSMYLCASTQGRTYNEQFFGPGTRLTVL.

This chain links TRBV6-5 with TRBJ2-2. CDR1 and CDR2 from the germline V gene are MNHEY and SVGAGI. The CDR3 extends over 16 amino acids. CDR3 sequence reads: CASSYLAVVNTGELFF.

The chain combines TRBV12-3 or TRBV12-4 with TRBJ2-7; TCRdb's D call, TRBD1, is unchecked because there is no DNA. The CDR3 spans 14 residues. The CDR3 region is CASSLDRALRKQYF.

V gene TRBV11-2 combines with J gene TRBJ2-2; TCRdb proposes TRBD1, but this gene call is untestable without DNA. The length of the CDR3 is 18 residues. CDR1 and CDR2 (germline): SGHAT, FQNNGV. The CDR3 loop reads CASSLRFVGGSNTGELFF. The whole variable domain, remainder taken from reference TRBV11-2 and TRBJ2-2, is EAGVAQSPRYKIIEKRQSVAFWCNPISGHATLYWYQQILGQGPKLLIQFQNNGVVDDSQLPKDRFSAERLKGVDSTLKIQPAKLEDSAVYLCASSLRFVGGSNTGELFFGEGSRLTVL.

V gene TRBV9 combines with J gene TRBJ2-3. Germline V gene lookup returns CDR1 SGDLS and CDR2 YYNGEE. The CDR3 contains 13 residues. The CDR3 spells CASSVEPADTQYF.

The rearrangement links TRBV20-1 to TRBJ2-3. This CDR3 spans 12 amino acids. CDR1 and CDR2 from the germline V gene are DFQATT and SNEGSKA (reference sequence). The CDR3 loop is CSAIRTADTQYF.

The gene calls are TRBV5-1 and TRBJ2-6; TCRdb names TRBD2, which stays unverified in the absence of DNA. The germline CDR1 and CDR2 sequences are SGHRS and YFSETQ. The CDR3 sequence is 18 residues long. This chain's CDR3 is CASSLAPSASSGANVLTF. Full variable domain (missing parts from reference TRBV5-1 and TRBJ2-6): KAGVTQTPRYLIKTRGQQVTLSCSPISGHRSVSWYQQTPGQGLQFLFEYFSETQRNKGNFPGRFSGRQFSNSRSEMNVSTLELGDSALYLCASSLAPSASSGANVLTFGAGSRLTVL.